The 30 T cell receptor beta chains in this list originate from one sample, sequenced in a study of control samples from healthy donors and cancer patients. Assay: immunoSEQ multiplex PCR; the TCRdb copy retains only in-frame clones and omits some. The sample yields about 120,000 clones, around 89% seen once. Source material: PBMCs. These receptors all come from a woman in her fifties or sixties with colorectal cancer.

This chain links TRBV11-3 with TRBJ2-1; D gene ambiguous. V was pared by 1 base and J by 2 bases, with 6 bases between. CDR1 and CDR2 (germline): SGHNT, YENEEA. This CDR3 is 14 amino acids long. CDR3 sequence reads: CASSLAGAYNEQFF. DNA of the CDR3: TGTGCCAGCAGCTTAGCCGGAGCCTACAATGAGCAGTTCTTC.

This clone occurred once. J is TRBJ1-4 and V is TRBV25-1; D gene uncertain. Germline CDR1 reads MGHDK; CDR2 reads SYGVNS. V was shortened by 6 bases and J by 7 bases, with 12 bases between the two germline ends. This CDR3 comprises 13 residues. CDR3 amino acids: CASRKKRSEKLFF. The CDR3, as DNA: TGTGCCAGCAGAAAAAAGCGGAGTGAAAAACTGTTTTTT. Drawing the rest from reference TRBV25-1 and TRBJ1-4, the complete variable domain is EADIYQTPRYLVIGTGKKITLECSQTMGHDKMYWYQQDPGMELHLIHYSYGVNSTEKGDLSSESTVSRIRTEHFPLTLESARPSHTSQYLCASRKKRSEKLFFGSGTQLSVL.

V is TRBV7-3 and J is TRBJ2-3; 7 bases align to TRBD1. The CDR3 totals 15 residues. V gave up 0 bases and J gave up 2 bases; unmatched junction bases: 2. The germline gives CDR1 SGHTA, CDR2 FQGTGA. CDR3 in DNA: TGTGCCAGCAGCTTAACGGGACAGTACACAGATACGCAGTATTTT. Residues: CASSLTGQYTDTQYF.

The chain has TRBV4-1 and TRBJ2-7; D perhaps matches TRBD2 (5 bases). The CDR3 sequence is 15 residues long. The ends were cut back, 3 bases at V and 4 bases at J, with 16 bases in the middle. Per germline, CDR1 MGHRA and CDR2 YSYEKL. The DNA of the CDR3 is TGCGCCAGCAGCCAGGAGGAGTGGCGTGGGTACGAGCAGTACTTC. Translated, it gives CASSQEEWRGYEQYF.

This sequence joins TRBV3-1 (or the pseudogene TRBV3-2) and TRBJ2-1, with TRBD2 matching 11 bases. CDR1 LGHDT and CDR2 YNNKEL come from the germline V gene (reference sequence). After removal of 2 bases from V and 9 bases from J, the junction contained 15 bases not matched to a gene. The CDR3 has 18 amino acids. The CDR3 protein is CASSQPPPRLAGLTEQFF. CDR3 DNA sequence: TGTGCCAGCAGCCAACCCCCGCCCAGACTAGCGGGATTGACTGAGCAGTTCTTC.

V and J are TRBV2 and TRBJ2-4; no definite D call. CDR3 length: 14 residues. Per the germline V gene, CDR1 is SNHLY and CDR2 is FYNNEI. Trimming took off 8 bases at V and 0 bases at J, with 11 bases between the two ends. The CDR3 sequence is CASGSDLAKNIQYF. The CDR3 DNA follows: TGTGCCAGCGGCTCTGATCTAGCCAAAAACATTCAGTACTTC. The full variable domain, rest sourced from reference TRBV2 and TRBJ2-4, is EPEVTQTPSHQVTQMGQEVILRCVPISNHLYFYWYRQILGQKVEFLVSFYNNEISEKSEIFDDQFSVERPDGSNFTLKIRSTKLEDSAMYFCASGSDLAKNIQYFGAGTRLSVL.

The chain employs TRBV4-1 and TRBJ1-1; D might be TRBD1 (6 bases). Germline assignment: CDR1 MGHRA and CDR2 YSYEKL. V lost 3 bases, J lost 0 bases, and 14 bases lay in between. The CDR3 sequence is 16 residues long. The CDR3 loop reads CASSHGTRRMNTEAFF. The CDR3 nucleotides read TGCGCCAGCAGCCACGGGACAAGGCGGATGAACACTGAAGCTTTCTTT.

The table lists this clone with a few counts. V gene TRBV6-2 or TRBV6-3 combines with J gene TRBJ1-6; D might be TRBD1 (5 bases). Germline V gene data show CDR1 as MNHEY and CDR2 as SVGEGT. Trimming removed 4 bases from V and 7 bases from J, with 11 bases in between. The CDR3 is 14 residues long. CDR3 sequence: CASSSQGDNSPLHF. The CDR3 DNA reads TGTGCCAGCAGTTCTCAGGGTGACAATTCACCCCTCCACTTT.

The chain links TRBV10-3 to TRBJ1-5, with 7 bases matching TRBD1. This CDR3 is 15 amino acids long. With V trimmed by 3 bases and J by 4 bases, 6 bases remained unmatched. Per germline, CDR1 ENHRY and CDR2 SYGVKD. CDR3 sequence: CAISDRTGVNQPQHF. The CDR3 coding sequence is TGTGCCATCAGTGATAGGACAGGTGTTAATCAGCCCCAGCATTTT.

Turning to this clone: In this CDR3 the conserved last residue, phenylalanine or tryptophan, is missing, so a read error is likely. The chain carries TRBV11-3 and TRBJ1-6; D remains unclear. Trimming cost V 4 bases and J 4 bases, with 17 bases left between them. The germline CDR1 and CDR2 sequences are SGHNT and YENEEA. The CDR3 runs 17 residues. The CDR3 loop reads CASSCDRTNLYNSPLHS. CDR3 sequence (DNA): TGTGCCAGCAGCTGCGACCGGACCAACTTATATAATTCACCCCTCCACTCT.

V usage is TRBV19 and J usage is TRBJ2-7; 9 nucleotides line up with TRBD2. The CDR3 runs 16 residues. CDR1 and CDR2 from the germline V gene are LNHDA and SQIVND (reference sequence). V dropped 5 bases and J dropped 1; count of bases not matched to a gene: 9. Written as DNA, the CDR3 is TGTGCCAGTAGTCCCCGTCTAGCGGGGATTTCCTACGAGCAGTACTTC. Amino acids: CASSPRLAGISYEQYF.

The CDR3 DNA reads TGCGCCAGCAGCTTGGATTGGGTAGCGGGGGTCCTAAGCACAGATACGCAGTATTTT. Its protein is CASSLDWVAGVLSTDTQYF. The V gene is TRBV5-1, the J gene TRBJ2-3, with 9 bases aligning to TRBD2. V lost 0 bases to trimming and J lost 0 bases; unmatched junction nucleotides: 11. Germline V lookup: CDR1 SGHRS, CDR2 YFSETQ. The CDR3 is 19 residues long.

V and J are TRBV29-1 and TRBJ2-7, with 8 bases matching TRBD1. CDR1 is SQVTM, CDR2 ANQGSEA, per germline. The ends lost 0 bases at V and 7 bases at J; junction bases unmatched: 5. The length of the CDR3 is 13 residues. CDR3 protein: CSVEETGAGEQYF. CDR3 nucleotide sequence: TGCAGCGTTGAAGAGACAGGGGCGGGGGAGCAGTACTTC.

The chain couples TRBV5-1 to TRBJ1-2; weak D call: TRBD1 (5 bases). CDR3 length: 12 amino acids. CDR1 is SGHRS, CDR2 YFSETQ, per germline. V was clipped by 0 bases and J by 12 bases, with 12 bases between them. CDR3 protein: CASSLDGGGNTF. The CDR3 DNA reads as TGCGCCAGCAGCTTGGACGGGGGGGGGAACACCTTC.

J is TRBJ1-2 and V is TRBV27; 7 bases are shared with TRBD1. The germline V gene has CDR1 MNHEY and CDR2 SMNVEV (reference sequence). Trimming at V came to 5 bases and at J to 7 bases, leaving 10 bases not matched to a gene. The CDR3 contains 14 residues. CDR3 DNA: TGTGCCAGCAGTCCCCTGAGAGGGGGCGGTGGCTACACCTTC. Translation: CASSPLRGGGGYTF.

The DNA of the CDR3 is TGTGCCAGCTCACCGGGGGGACAGTCCTACGAGCAGTACTTC. Its protein is CASSPGGQSYEQYF. The rearrangement uses TRBV18 and TRBJ2-7; perhaps TRBD1 as D (7 bases). Deletions cut 3 bases from V and 1 base from J, with 10 bases between. Germline values: CDR1 KGHSH, CDR2 LQKENI. The CDR3 length is 14 residues. The full variable domain, with the rest looked up from reference TRBV18 and TRBJ2-7, is NAGVMQNPRHLVRRRGQEARLRCSPMKGHSHVYWYRQLPEEGLKFMVYLQKENIIDESGMPKERFSAEFPKEGPSILRIQQVVRGDSAAYFCASSPGGQSYEQYFGPGTRLTVT.

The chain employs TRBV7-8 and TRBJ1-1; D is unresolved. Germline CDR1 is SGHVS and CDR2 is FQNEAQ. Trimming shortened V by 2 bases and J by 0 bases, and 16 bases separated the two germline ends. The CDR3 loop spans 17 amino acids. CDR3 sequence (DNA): TGTGCCAGCAGCTTAAGTAACGGCAGAATCTTGAACACTGAAGCTTTCTTT. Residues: CASSLSNGRILNTEAFF.

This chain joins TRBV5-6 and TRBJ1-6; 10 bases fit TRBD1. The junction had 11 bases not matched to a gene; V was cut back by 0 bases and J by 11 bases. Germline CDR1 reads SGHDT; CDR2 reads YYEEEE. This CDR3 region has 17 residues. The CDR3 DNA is TGTGCCAGCAGCTTGGGTTCGGGACAGGGGACCTCAACACCCCTCCACTTT. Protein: CASSLGSGQGTSTPLHF.

DNA for the CDR3: TGTGCCAGCAGTTCGATAGCGGGGGCGGGCACCGGGGAGCTGTTTTTT. It translates to CASSSIAGAGTGELFF. The V and J genes are TRBV27 and TRBJ2-2; 9 nucleotides align to TRBD2. This CDR3 is built from 16 residues. The V gene's germline CDR1 is MNHEY and CDR2 SMNVEV (reference sequence). With 4 bases clipped from V and 4 bases from J, the junction kept 7 bases outside the gene matches.

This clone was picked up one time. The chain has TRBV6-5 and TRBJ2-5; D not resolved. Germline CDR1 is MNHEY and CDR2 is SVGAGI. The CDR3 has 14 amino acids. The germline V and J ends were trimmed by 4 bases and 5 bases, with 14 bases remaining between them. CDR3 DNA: TGTGCCAGCAGTTCGGTGGAAAGTGCGGAGACCCAGTACTTC. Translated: CASSSVESAETQYF.

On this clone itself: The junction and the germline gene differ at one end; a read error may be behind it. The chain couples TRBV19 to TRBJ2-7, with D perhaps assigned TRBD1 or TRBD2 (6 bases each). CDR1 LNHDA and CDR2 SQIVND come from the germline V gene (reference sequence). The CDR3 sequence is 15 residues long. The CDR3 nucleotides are TGTGCCAGTAGTCGGACACAGGGAGTGGACTACGAGCAGCACTTC. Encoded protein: CASSRTQGVDYEQHF.

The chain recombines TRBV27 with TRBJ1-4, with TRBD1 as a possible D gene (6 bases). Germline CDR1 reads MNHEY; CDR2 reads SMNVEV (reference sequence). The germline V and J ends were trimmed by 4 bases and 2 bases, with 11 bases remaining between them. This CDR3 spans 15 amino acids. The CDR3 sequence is CASSYQGQTNEKLFF. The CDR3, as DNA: TGTGCCAGCAGTTATCAGGGGCAGACTAATGAAAAACTGTTTTTT.

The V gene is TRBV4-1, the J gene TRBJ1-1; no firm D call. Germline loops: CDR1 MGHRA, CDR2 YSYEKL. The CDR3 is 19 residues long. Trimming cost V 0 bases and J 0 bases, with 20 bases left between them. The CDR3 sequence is CASSQEEIYWAGLNTEAFF. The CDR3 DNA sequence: TGCGCCAGCAGCCAAGAGGAGATTTATTGGGCAGGTTTGAACACTGAAGCTTTCTTT.

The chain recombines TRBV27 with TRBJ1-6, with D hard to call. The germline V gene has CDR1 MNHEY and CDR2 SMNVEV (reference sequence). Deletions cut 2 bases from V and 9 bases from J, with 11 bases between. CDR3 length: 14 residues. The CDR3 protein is CASSLEGIGSPLHF. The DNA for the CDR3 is TGTGCCAGCAGTTTAGAGGGTATAGGTTCACCCCTCCACTTT.

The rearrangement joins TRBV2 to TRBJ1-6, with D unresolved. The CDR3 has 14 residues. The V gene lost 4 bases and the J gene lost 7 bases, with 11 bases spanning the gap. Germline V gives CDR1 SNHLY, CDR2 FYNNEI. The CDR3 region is CASSVGRRNSPLHF. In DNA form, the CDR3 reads TGTGCCAGCAGTGTGGGTCGGAGGAATTCACCCCTCCACTTT.

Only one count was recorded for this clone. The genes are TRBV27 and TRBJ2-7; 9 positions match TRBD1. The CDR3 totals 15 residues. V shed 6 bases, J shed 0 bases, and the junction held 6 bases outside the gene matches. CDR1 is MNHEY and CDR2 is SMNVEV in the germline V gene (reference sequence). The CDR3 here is CASSFGTGNSYEQYF. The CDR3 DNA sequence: TGTGCCAGCAGCTTCGGGACAGGGAACTCCTACGAGCAGTACTTC.

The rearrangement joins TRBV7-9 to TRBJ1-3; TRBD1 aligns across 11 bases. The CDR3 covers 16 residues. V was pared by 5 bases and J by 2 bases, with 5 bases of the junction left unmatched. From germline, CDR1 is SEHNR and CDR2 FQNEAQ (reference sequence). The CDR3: CASSPTGQGAGNTIYF. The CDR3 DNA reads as TGTGCCAGCAGCCCTACGGGACAGGGGGCTGGAAACACCATATATTTT. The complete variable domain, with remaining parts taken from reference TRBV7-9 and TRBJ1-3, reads DTGVSQNPRHKITKRGQNVTFRCDPISEHNRLYWYRQTLGQGPEFLTYFQNEAQLEKSRLLSDRFSAERPKGSFSTLEIQRTEQGDSAMYLCASSPTGQGAGNTIYFGEGSWLTVV.

This CDR3 reads CASQAVGTNTEAFF. The CDR3 region has the DNA TGTGCCAGCCAGGCAGTAGGGACGAACACTGAAGCTTTCTTT. The V gene is TRBV7-9, the J gene TRBJ1-1, with a weak D call TRBD1 (5 bases). V lost 8 bases and J lost 1, with 14 bases in between. The CDR3 totals 14 residues. CDR1 SEHNR and CDR2 FQNEAQ come from the germline V gene (reference sequence).

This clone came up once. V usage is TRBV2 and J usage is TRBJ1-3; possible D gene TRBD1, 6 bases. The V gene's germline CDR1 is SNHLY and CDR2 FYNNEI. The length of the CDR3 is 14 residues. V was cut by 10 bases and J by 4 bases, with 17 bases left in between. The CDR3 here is CAITQGSGGNTIYF. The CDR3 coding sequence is TGTGCCATAACACAGGGTTCAGGAGGAAACACCATATATTTT. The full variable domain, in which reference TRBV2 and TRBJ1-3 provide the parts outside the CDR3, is EPEVTQTPSHQVTQMGQEVILRCVPISNHLYFYWYRQILGQKVEFLVSFYNNEISEKSEIFDDQFSVERPDGSNFTLKIRSTKLEDSAMYFCAITQGSGGNTIYFGEGSWLTVV.

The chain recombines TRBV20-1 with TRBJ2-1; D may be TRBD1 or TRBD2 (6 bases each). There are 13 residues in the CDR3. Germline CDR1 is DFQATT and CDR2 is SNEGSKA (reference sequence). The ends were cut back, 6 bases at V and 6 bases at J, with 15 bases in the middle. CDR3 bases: TGCAGTGCCAGTACGGGGGCGGGCAATGAGCAGTTCTTC. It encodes CSASTGAGNEQFF.